The TCR beta chain described here comes from a study of blood T cell repertoires in COVID-19. Study overall: Whether acute or convalescent, the COVID-19 samples came from the United States, Italy and Spain. PBMCs, B-cell-depleted T cells, or T cells were the source of the cDNA or gDNA that made up the material.

Per the original data handling: Reference gene primer amplification yielded estimated nucleated cell counts. Here immunoSEQ multiplex PCR was the method, and the copy in TCRdb shows in-frame clones only, minus some. That table furnishes V, J and clone size, whereas the DNA furnished D and trimming. The sample records tens of thousands of clones, 80% to 90% being singletons. The CDR3 totals 17 residues. Trimming at V came to 1 base and at J to 0 bases, leaving 8 bases not matched to a gene. Germline CDR1 SGHVS, CDR2 FNYEAQ. This TCR was sampled from a human donor with active COVID-19. The donor label of this sample is uncertain. The sequenced sample consisted of peripheral blood. The chain is built from TRBV7-6 and TRBJ1-1; 7 bases line up with TRBD1. CDR3 sequence: CASSLGGAGGLNTEAFF. The CDR3 coding sequence is TGTGCCAGCAGCTTAGGGGGGGCAGGGGGTCTGAACACTGAAGCTTTCTTT. The whole variable domain, remainder taken from reference TRBV7-6 and TRBJ1-1, is GAGVSQSPRYKVTKRGQDVALRCDPISGHVSLYWYRQALGQGPEFLTYFNYEAQQDKSGLPNDRFSAERPEGSISTLTIQRTEQRDSAMYRCASSLGGAGGLNTEAFFGQGTRLTVV.